One and the same sample provided the 13 T cell receptor beta chains below, sequenced in a study of shared clonotypes between healthy human individuals. This table comes from immunoSEQ multiplex PCR, and its TCRdb copy is limited to in-frame clones, with some not included. The sample records 500,000 to 550,000 clones, more than 95% being singletons. Material for sequencing was naive CD4+ T cells sorted from blood. Subset: CD45RA+ positively selected. The receptors shown here come from a woman in her thirties in good health.

This clone was seen only once. This chain's CDR3 is CASRSSGGTDTQYF. In DNA, the CDR3 is TGTGCCAGCAGGAGTTCAGGGGGGACAGATACGCAGTATTTT. The chain joins TRBV6-5 to TRBJ2-3; tentatively, D is TRBD1 (7 bases). The CDR3 runs 14 residues. Trimming removed 6 bases at V and 3 bases at J, with 13 bases between. Germline-derived CDR1 and CDR2 are MNHEY and SVGAGI.

V is TRBV11-2 and J is TRBJ2-2; no firm D call. This CDR3 is 16 amino acids long. V was shortened by 0 bases and J by 4 bases, with 12 bases between the two germline ends. Germline CDR1 and CDR2: SGHAT and FQNNGV. The CDR3 protein is CASSLEASYGTGELFF. The CDR3 region has the DNA TGTGCCAGCAGCTTAGAGGCCTCCTACGGCACCGGGGAGCTGTTTTTT.

The V gene is TRBV6-5, the J gene TRBJ2-7; D tentatively fits TRBD1 or TRBD2 (5 bases each). The CDR3 extends over 14 amino acids. Trimming pared 6 bases from V and 4 bases from J, leaving 16 bases between. CDR1 MNHEY and CDR2 SVGAGI come from the germline V gene. CDR3 protein: CASRHYRDPYEQYF. In nucleotides, the CDR3 is TGTGCCAGCAGACACTACCGGGACCCTTACGAGCAGTACTTC.

This rearrangement joins TRBV10-3 to TRBJ2-3, with 10 bases matching TRBD1. Germline CDR1 and CDR2: ENHRY and SYGVKD. CDR3 length: 17 amino acids. The V and J ends lost 5 bases and 2 bases, in that order; junction bases with no gene match: 10. This CDR3 is CAISSSKGQGFTDTQYF. The CDR3 coding sequence is TGTGCCATCAGTAGCTCTAAGGGACAGGGGTTCACAGATACGCAGTATTTT.

This clone was observed a single time. The chain has TRBV5-1 and TRBJ2-6, with D tentatively TRBD1 (5 bases). This CDR3 comprises 16 residues. Trimming pared 2 bases from V and 1 base from J, leaving 10 bases between. Germline V gives CDR1 SGHRS, CDR2 YFSETQ. The CDR3 bases are TGCGCCAGCAGCTTAGTAAGACAGTCTGGGGCCAACGTCCTGACTTTC. As protein: CASSLVRQSGANVLTF.

The J gene is TRBJ2-5, the V gene TRBV28, with TRBD2 identical over 14 bases. The CDR3 is 15 residues long. Germline CDR1 and CDR2: MDHEN and SYDVKM. V trimming: 3 bases; J trimming: 5 bases; junction bases outside the gene matches: 2. For the CDR3, the DNA is TGTGCCAGCAGTTTGAGACTAGCGGGAGGGGAGACCCAGTACTTC. Translating gives CASSLRLAGGETQYF.

The chain uses TRBV5-1 and TRBJ2-7; 7 bases fit TRBD2. The germline gives CDR1 SGHRS, CDR2 YFSETQ. The ends lost 2 bases at V and 2 bases at J; junction bases unmatched: 4. This CDR3 spans 14 amino acids. Here the CDR3 DNA reads TGCGCCAGCAGCTTCAGCGGGAATGCCTACGAGCAGTACTTC. It encodes CASSFSGNAYEQYF. The complete variable domain, with remaining parts taken from reference TRBV5-1 and TRBJ2-7, reads KAGVTQTPRYLIKTRGQQVTLSCSPISGHRSVSWYQQTPGQGLQFLFEYFSETQRNKGNFPGRFSGRQFSNSRSEMNVSTLELGDSALYLCASSFSGNAYEQYFGPGTRLTVT.

The V gene is TRBV25-1, the J gene TRBJ2-3; 12 bases line up with TRBD2. CDR1 is MGHDK and CDR2 is SYGVNS in the germline V gene. With V trimmed by 5 bases and J by 4 bases, 4 bases remained unmatched. There are 15 residues in the CDR3. The CDR3 is CASSRGLAGPDTQYF. For the CDR3, the DNA is TGTGCCAGCAGTAGGGGACTAGCGGGTCCAGATACGCAGTATTTT.

This chain joins TRBV18 and TRBJ2-6; D may be TRBD1 (5 bases). In germline, CDR1 is KGHSH, CDR2 LQKENI. The CDR3 loop spans 17 amino acids. The germline V and J ends were trimmed by 2 bases and 0 bases, with 11 bases remaining between them. CDR3 region: CASSPGATGSGANVLTF. Here the CDR3 DNA reads TGTGCCAGCTCACCAGGAGCTACAGGCTCTGGGGCCAACGTCCTGACTTTC.

V gene TRBV11-2 combines with J gene TRBJ2-4; 11 nucleotides line up with TRBD2. CDR1 and CDR2 (germline): SGHAT, FQNNGV. V dropped 5 bases and J dropped 3; count of bases not matched to a gene: 6. The length of the CDR3 is 16 residues. CDR3 sequence reads: CASSPNSGRVKNIQYF. The CDR3, as DNA: TGTGCCAGCAGCCCAAATAGCGGGAGGGTCAAAAACATTCAGTACTTC. The variable domain in full, completed from reference TRBV11-2 and TRBJ2-4, reads EAGVAQSPRYKIIEKRQSVAFWCNPISGHATLYWYQQILGQGPKLLIQFQNNGVVDDSQLPKDRFSAERLKGVDSTLKIQPAKLEDSAVYLCASSPNSGRVKNIQYFGAGTRLSVL.

This rearrangement joins TRBV27 to TRBJ2-7; D tentatively fits TRBD1 or TRBD2 (5 bases each). V dropped 8 bases and J dropped 6 bases, with 20 bases sitting between them. The CDR3 consists of 14 residues. Per the germline V gene, CDR1 is MNHEY and CDR2 is SMNVEV (reference sequence). This CDR3 reads CASLSGPSSSEQYF. DNA for the CDR3: TGTGCCAGCTTGTCGGGACCGAGTTCGTCCGAGCAGTACTTC.

V is TRBV6-1 and J is TRBJ2-5; 10 bases align to TRBD2. This CDR3 spans 15 amino acids. CDR1 and CDR2 (germline): MNHNS, SASEGT. V shed 2 bases and J 2 bases; nucleotides not matched to a gene: 2. The CDR3 protein is CASSELGLAQETQYF. CDR3 bases: TGTGCCAGCAGTGAACTGGGACTAGCGCAAGAGACCCAGTACTTC.

The chain links TRBV6-1 to TRBJ2-5; D is unresolved. Trimming left V 8 bases short and J 4 bases short, with 20 bases between. Germline loops: CDR1 MNHNS, CDR2 SASEGT. The CDR3 has 15 residues. CDR3 bases: TGTGCCAGCGGACCGACCTGGGCCCTGGGAGAGACCCAGTACTTC. Its translation: CASGPTWALGETQYF.